The rows below give T cell receptor beta chains drawn from one sample of a study of T cell changes during pregnancy in multiple sclerosis. Assay: immunoSEQ multiplex PCR; the TCRdb copy retains only in-frame clones and omits some. The sample lists about 62,000 clones, 80% to 95% occurring once. The starting material was peripheral blood, obtained in the second trimester of pregnancy. Source of these receptors: a female donor in good health, enrolled as a control in a pregnancy study. Each CDR3 is given with its conserved first and last residue. Each record gives: clone size, V gene, J gene, D gene, CDR3 protein, CDR3 DNA. The D gene is left open where the match is weak. Rows give clone size only sometimes, using once, few, many, or a class for an expanded clone.

abundance: .
v_gene: TRBV10-3
j_gene: TRBJ2-1
d_gene: .
CDR3aa: CAISEFPYNEQFF
CDR3nt: TGTGCCATCAGTGAGTTTCCGTACAATGAGCAGTTCTTC

abundance: once
v_gene: TRBV1
j_gene: TRBJ2-7
d_gene: .
CDR3aa: CTSSHAGLAGDEQYF
CDR3nt: TGCACCAGCAGCCACGCGGGACTAGCGGGGGACGAGCAGTACTTC

abundance: .
v_gene: TRBV14
j_gene: TRBJ1-2
d_gene: .
CDR3aa: CASSPSGNMGYTF
CDR3nt: TGTGCCAGCAGCCCATCGGGGAATATGGGCTACACCTTC

abundance: few
v_gene: TRBV19
j_gene: TRBJ2-7
d_gene: .
CDR3aa: CASRSGAYEQYF
CDR3nt: TGTGCCAGCAGGTCCGGGGCCTACGAGCAGTACTTC

abundance: .
v_gene: TRBV28
j_gene: TRBJ2-6
d_gene: .
CDR3aa: CASSLFGAGANVLTF
CDR3nt: TGTGCCAGCAGTTTATTCGGGGCTGGGGCCAACGTCCTGACTTTC

abundance: .
v_gene: TRBV10-3
j_gene: TRBJ2-7
d_gene: .
CDR3aa: CATGTASYEQYF
CDR3nt: TGTGCCACCGGGACTGCTTCCTACGAGCAGTACTTC

abundance: .
v_gene: TRBV30
j_gene: TRBJ2-6
d_gene: .
CDR3aa: CAWSKTSISGANVLTF
CDR3nt: TGTGCCTGGAGTAAGACAAGTATCTCTGGGGCCAACGTCCTGACTTTC

abundance: .
v_gene: TRBV28
j_gene: TRBJ2-7
d_gene: TRBD2
CDR3aa: CASRRGGDYEQYF
CDR3nt: TGTGCCAGCAGGCGCGGGGGGGACTACGAGCAGTACTTC

abundance: .
v_gene: TRBV7-9
j_gene: TRBJ2-2
d_gene: .
CDR3aa: CASSDAQATGELFF
CDR3nt: TGTGCCAGCAGCGACGCGCAGGCGACCGGGGAGCTGTTTTTT

abundance: .
v_gene: TRBV5-6
j_gene: TRBJ2-7
d_gene: TRBD1
CDR3aa: CASSLGGTVSYEQYF
CDR3nt: TGTGCCAGCAGCTTGGGGGGGACAGTCTCCTACGAGCAGTACTTC

abundance: .
v_gene: TRBV6-5
j_gene: TRBJ2-7
d_gene: .
CDR3aa: CASSPTGDSYEQYF
CDR3nt: TGTGCCAGCAGTCCCACGGGGGACTCCTACGAGCAGTACTTC

abundance: .
v_gene: TRBV7-6
j_gene: TRBJ2-5
d_gene: .
CDR3aa: CASSRDDSQETQYF
CDR3nt: TGTGCCAGCAGCCGAGATGACAGTCAAGAGACCCAGTACTTC

abundance: .
v_gene: TRBV9
j_gene: TRBJ2-1
d_gene: TRBD2
CDR3aa: CASSSRSGSHGSYNEQFF
CDR3nt: TGTGCCAGCAGCTCCCGTAGCGGGAGTCACGGCTCCTACAATGAGCAGTTCTTC

abundance: once
v_gene: TRBV28
j_gene: TRBJ1-4
d_gene: .
CDR3aa: CASRSGEKLFF
CDR3nt: TGTGCCAGCAGGTCGGGAGAAAAACTGTTTTTT

abundance: .
v_gene: TRBV19
j_gene: TRBJ2-1
d_gene: TRBD2
CDR3aa: CASSTRTSGRRNEQFF
CDR3nt: TGTGCCAGTAGTACTAGGACTAGCGGGAGGAGAAATGAGCAGTTCTTC

abundance: .
v_gene: TRBV27
j_gene: TRBJ2-5
d_gene: TRBD2
CDR3aa: CASGPIAGGPGTQYF
CDR3nt: TGTGCCAGCGGACCGATAGCGGGAGGGCCGGGGACCCAGTACTTC

abundance: .
v_gene: TRBV5-1
j_gene: TRBJ1-3
d_gene: .
CDR3aa: CASSRDRSSGNTIYF
CDR3nt: TGCGCCAGCAGCCGAGACAGAAGCTCTGGAAACACCATATATTTT

abundance: .
v_gene: TRBV28
j_gene: TRBJ2-1
d_gene: TRBD2
CDR3aa: CASSSRLAGGDNEQFF
CDR3nt: TGTGCCAGCAGTTCCCGACTAGCGGGGGGCGACAATGAGCAGTTCTTC

abundance: .
v_gene: TRBV9
j_gene: TRBJ2-1
d_gene: .
CDR3aa: CASSVAPGIGVIGQFF
CDR3nt: TGTGCCAGCAGCGTAGCCCCGGGGATCGGGGTAATCGGGCAGTTCTTC

abundance: .
v_gene: TRBV5-1
j_gene: TRBJ2-3
d_gene: .
CDR3aa: CASSFSGGAGTQYF
CDR3nt: TGCGCCAGCAGCTTCTCTGGGGGGGCGGGCACGCAGTATTTT

abundance: .
v_gene: TRBV28
j_gene: TRBJ2-1
d_gene: TRBD2
CDR3aa: CASTPGTSSEQFF
CDR3nt: TGTGCCAGCACCCCCGGGACTAGCAGTGAGCAGTTCTTC

abundance: once
v_gene: TRBV21-1
j_gene: TRBJ2-7
d_gene: .
CDR3aa: CASSKRSGPRYEQYF
CDR3nt: TGTGCCAGCAGCAAACGCTCGGGTCCGCGCTACGAGCAGTACTTC

abundance: .
v_gene: TRBV2
j_gene: TRBJ1-5
d_gene: .
CDR3aa: CASVRDGNQPQHF
CDR3nt: TGTGCCAGCGTTCGAGATGGCAATCAGCCCCAGCATTTT

abundance: once
v_gene: TRBV28
j_gene: TRBJ2-3
d_gene: TRBD2
CDR3aa: CASSFGPSGRRTDTQYF
CDR3nt: TGTGCCAGCAGTTTTGGGCCTAGCGGGAGGAGAACAGATACGCAGTATTTT

abundance: few
v_gene: TRBV10-1
j_gene: TRBJ1-1
d_gene: TRBD1
CDR3aa: CASSRILTGVTEAFF
CDR3nt: TGCGCCAGCAGTCGCATCCTCACAGGGGTCACTGAAGCTTTCTTT

abundance: .
v_gene: TRBV7-3
j_gene: TRBJ2-3
d_gene: TRBD2
CDR3aa: CASRLTSGGTDTQYF
CDR3nt: TGTGCCAGCAGATTGACTAGCGGGGGGACAGATACGCAGTATTTT

abundance: .
v_gene: TRBV6-6
j_gene: TRBJ2-2
d_gene: .
CDR3aa: CASSYSRWWTGELFF
CDR3nt: TGTGCCAGCAGTTACTCGAGGTGGTGGACCGGGGAGCTGTTTTTT

abundance: once
v_gene: TRBV19
j_gene: TRBJ1-5
d_gene: .
CDR3aa: CASLKQGSNQPQHF
CDR3nt: TGTGCCAGCCTCAAACAGGGTAGCAATCAGCCCCAGCATTTT

abundance: once
v_gene: TRBV9
j_gene: TRBJ2-5
d_gene: TRBD2
CDR3aa: CASSGGWGGVGLETQYF
CDR3nt: TGTGCCAGCAGCGGGGGATGGGGGGGGGTAGGGCTAGAGACCCAGTACTTC